One and the same sample provided the 32 T cell receptor beta chains below, sequenced in a study of cytomegalovirus exposure and HLA in healthy donors. A multiplex PCR was run with 60 Vbeta primers and 13 Jbeta primers. Clones were sequenced by immunoSEQ multiplex PCR, and TCRdb holds only the in-frame ones, with some missing. The repertoire has about 150,000 clones, approximately 85% of them found once; the top ten carry roughly 8%. Source material: PBMCs. These TCRs come from a woman aged 45-65 years in good health and CMV-seropositive.

V and J are TRBV5-1 and TRBJ2-1; TRBD2 matches 11 bases. J was trimmed by 8 bases and V by 4 bases; bases with no gene match: 5. CDR1 is SGHRS, CDR2 YFSETQ, per germline. The CDR3 is 14 amino acids. CDR3 nucleotide sequence: TGCGCCAGCAGCCCCACTAGCGGGAGTCATGAGCAGTTCTTC. Translating gives CASSPTSGSHEQFF.

This chain connects TRBV7-2 to TRBJ1-4, with D tentatively TRBD1 (5 bases). Germline-derived CDR1 and CDR2 are SGHTA and FQGNSA. The germline V and J ends were trimmed by 2 bases and 4 bases, with 8 bases remaining between them. The CDR3 sequence is 14 residues long. The CDR3 protein is CASSLRGGNEKLFF. In DNA, the CDR3 is TGTGCCAGCAGCTTACGGGGGGGTAATGAAAAACTGTTTTTT.

Points on this clone: Additional DNA sequences in this sample encode the identical CDR3. This chain links TRBV5-1 with TRBJ1-5; D may be TRBD1 (6 bases). Germline-derived CDR1 and CDR2 are SGHRS and YFSETQ. The CDR3 is 13 residues long. Trimming shortened V by 4 bases and J by 4 bases, and 9 bases separated the two germline ends. CDR3 DNA: TGCGCCAGCAGCCTACAGGGTAATCAGCCCCAGCATTTT. Translating it yields CASSLQGNQPQHF.

The chain has TRBV2 and TRBJ1-1; maybe TRBD1 (6 bases). V dropped 6 bases and J dropped 3 bases, with 14 bases sitting between them. This CDR3 has 14 residues. CDR1 SNHLY and CDR2 FYNNEI come from the germline V gene. CDR3 loop: CASRAQGIDTEAFF. In DNA, the CDR3 is TGTGCCAGCAGAGCCCAGGGGATCGACACTGAAGCTTTCTTT. The full variable domain, in which reference TRBV2 and TRBJ1-1 provide the parts outside the CDR3, is EPEVTQTPSHQVTQMGQEVILRCVPISNHLYFYWYRQILGQKVEFLVSFYNNEISEKSEIFDDQFSVERPDGSNFTLKIRSTKLEDSAMYFCASRAQGIDTEAFFGQGTRLTVV.

The chain recombines TRBV6-1 with TRBJ2-1, with TRBD1 identical over 9 bases. V lost 4 bases, J lost 7 bases, and 14 bases stayed unmatched. The CDR3 length is 17 residues. CDR1 is MNHNS and CDR2 is SASEGT in the germline V gene. The CDR3: CASSALGGTGYTNEQFF. The CDR3 region has the DNA TGTGCCAGCAGTGCCCTCGGAGGGACAGGGTATACGAATGAGCAGTTCTTC.

The V call is TRBV7-3, the J call TRBJ2-1; 7 bases line up with TRBD1. V gave up 3 bases and J gave up 4 bases; unmatched junction bases: 6. The germline CDR1 and CDR2 sequences are SGHTA and FQGTGA. The CDR3 length is 15 residues. In DNA form, the CDR3 reads TGTGCCAGCAGCTTCGAAGGGGGCGCGTACAATGAGCAGTTCTTC. It translates to CASSFEGGAYNEQFF.

The V call is TRBV9, the J call TRBJ1-1; D might be TRBD1 (6 bases). Germline CDR1 reads SGDLS; CDR2 reads YYNGEE. V lost 1 base and J 5 bases, leaving 9 bases between the germline ends. The CDR3 contains 13 residues. The CDR3 loop reads CASSVSGVTEAFF. DNA for the CDR3: TGTGCCAGCAGCGTATCAGGGGTTACTGAAGCTTTCTTT. Full variable domain (remainder filled in from reference TRBV9 and TRBJ1-1): DSGVTQTPKHLITATGQRVTLRCSPRSGDLSVYWYQQSLDQGLQFLIQYYNGEERAKGNILERFSAQQFPDLHSELNLSSLELGDSALYFCASSVSGVTEAFFGQGTRLTVV.

The chain recombines TRBV18 with TRBJ1-1; no definite D call. The length of the CDR3 is 12 residues. The germline gives CDR1 KGHSH, CDR2 LQKENI. Trimming took 6 bases from V and 0 from J, leaving 5 bases between them. The CDR3 reads CASSSMNTEAFF. CDR3 bases: TGTGCCAGCTCCAGTATGAACACTGAAGCTTTCTTT.

This sequence joins TRBV2 and TRBJ1-5; D perhaps matches TRBD1 (5 bases). CDR3 length: 13 residues. Trimming shortened V by 6 bases and J by 4 bases, and 10 bases separated the two germline ends. Germline CDR1 and CDR2: SNHLY and FYNNEI. The CDR3, as DNA: TGTGCCAGCAGCCGGGAGGGGAATCAGCCCCAGCATTTT. Translating it yields CASSREGNQPQHF.

CDR3 region: CASSDPGQSSYEQYF. The DNA for the CDR3 is TGTGCCAGCAGTGATCCGGGACAGAGTTCCTACGAGCAGTACTTC. The chain is built from TRBV25-1 and TRBJ2-7, with TRBD1 identical over 7 bases. The CDR3 length is 15 residues. Germline values: CDR1 MGHDK, CDR2 SYGVNS. J lost 1 base, V lost 3 bases, and 6 bases had no gene match.

This clone was detected only once. The chain joins TRBV27 to TRBJ2-2; 7 bases align to TRBD1. With V trimmed by 7 bases and J by 3 bases, 5 bases remained unmatched. Germline assignment: CDR1 MNHEY and CDR2 SMNVEV (reference sequence). CDR3 size: 14 residues. CDR3: CASKKGADTGELFF. In DNA form, the CDR3 reads TGTGCCAGCAAGAAGGGGGCTGACACCGGGGAGCTGTTTTTT.

With respect to this clone: Germline and junction disagree at one end, which may indicate a read error. The V call is TRBV7-7, the J call TRBJ2-7; no clear D gene. The germline V gene encodes CDR1 SSHAT and CDR2 FNYEAQ (reference sequence). This CDR3 comprises 17 residues. CDR3: CASSFQNGLTSPYEQYF. The CDR3 nucleotides are TGTGCTAGCAGCTTTCAAAATGGGTTGACAAGTCCCTACGAGCAGTACTTC.

As for this clone: The junction and the germline gene differ at one end; a read error may be behind it. Additional DNA sequences in this sample encode the identical CDR3. The genes are TRBV4-2 and TRBJ1-3, with 7 bases lining up with TRBD1. The CDR3 sequence is 17 residues long. The germline CDR1 and CDR2 sequences are LGHNA and YNFKEQ. Here the CDR3 DNA reads TGTGCCAGCAGCCAGACCGAGTGGACCGGGACAGATTATTCCATATACTTT. Its protein is CASSQTEWTGTDYSIYF.

The rearrangement links TRBV7-3 to TRBJ1-5; 7 nucleotides line up with TRBD1. With 8 bases clipped from V and 1 base from J, the junction kept 8 bases outside the gene matches. In germline, CDR1 is SGHTA, CDR2 FQGTGA. This CDR3 has 15 residues. In DNA, the CDR3 is TGTGCCAGCCCCCGGACAGGTAAGAGCAATCAGCCCCAGCATTTT. Translated: CASPRTGKSNQPQHF.

The chain couples TRBV5-1 to TRBJ1-4, with TRBD1 matching over 9 bases. V lost 0 bases, J lost 5 bases, and 2 bases stayed unmatched. This CDR3 comprises 15 residues. The germline CDR1 and CDR2 sequences are SGHRS and YFSETQ. This chain's CDR3 is CASSLGGTGNEKLFF. The CDR3 DNA reads as TGCGCCAGCAGCTTGGGCGGGACAGGGAATGAAAAACTGTTTTTT.

This sequence joins TRBV19 and TRBJ2-1; perhaps TRBD2 as D (5 bases). Germline V gives CDR1 LNHDA, CDR2 SQIVND (reference sequence). V lost 3 bases to trimming and J lost 3 bases, with 15 bases between them. The length of the CDR3 is 16 residues. This chain's CDR3 is CASSIYSGLNYNEQFF. The CDR3 DNA reads as TGTGCCAGTAGTATTTACAGCGGTCTTAACTACAATGAGCAGTTCTTC.

The chain has TRBV6-6 and TRBJ2-5; 14 bases are a match to TRBD2. The CDR3 length is 15 residues. Germline CDR1 reads MNHNY; CDR2 reads SVGAGI (reference sequence). V was clipped by 5 bases and J by 4 bases; unmatched bases: 3. The CDR3 nucleotides are TGTGCCAGCAGTCGCGGGACTAGCGGGGGAGAGACCCAGTACTTC. As protein: CASSRGTSGGETQYF.

This chain connects TRBV7-2 to TRBJ2-2; unclear D gene. There are 15 residues in the CDR3. Germline-derived CDR1 and CDR2 are SGHTA and FQGNSA. Trimming left V 5 bases short and J 2 bases short, with 12 bases between. The CDR3: CASSPQALNTGELFF. CDR3 bases: TGTGCCAGCAGCCCCCAGGCCCTAAACACCGGGGAGCTGTTTTTT. Together with reference TRBV7-2 and TRBJ2-2, the CDR3 gives the full variable domain: GAGVSQSPSNKVTEKGKDVELRCDPISGHTALYWYRQSLGQGLEFLIYFQGNSAPDKSGLPSDRFSAERTGGSVSTLTIQRTQQEDSAVYLCASSPQALNTGELFFGEGSRLTVL.

This clone was found a few times. The chain has TRBV15 and TRBJ2-2; a possible D gene is TRBD2 (6 bases). V shed 3 bases and J shed 4 bases, with 21 bases lying between them. Germline V gives CDR1 LNHNV, CDR2 YYDKDF (reference sequence). The CDR3 totals 18 residues. The CDR3 DNA follows: TGTGCCACCAGCAGCGATTGGGGGGAAGGGCGAGGCACCGGGGAGCTGTTTTTT. Protein sequence: CATSSDWGEGRGTGELFF.

The chain links TRBV15 to TRBJ2-7; D not resolved. V lost 1 base and J lost 0, with 4 bases in between. From germline, CDR1 is LNHNV and CDR2 YYDKDF (reference sequence). The CDR3 has 13 residues. CDR3: CATSRGSSYEQYF. The CDR3 coding sequence is TGTGCCACCAGCAGAGGCAGCTCCTACGAGCAGTACTTC.

This clone was seen only a few times. The V and J genes are TRBV5-8 and TRBJ2-7; D is ambiguous. CDR3 length: 12 residues. Germline V gene lookup returns CDR1 SGHTS and CDR2 YDEGEE. The V gene lost 4 bases and the J gene lost 3 bases, with 8 bases spanning the gap. The CDR3 DNA reads TGTGCCAGCAGCAGCGAAGACTACGAGCAGTACTTC. Encoded protein: CASSSEDYEQYF.

CDR3 nucleotides: TGTGCCAGCAGCCCGCGGACTAGCGGGAGAGAAGAGACCCAGTACTTC. Its protein product is CASSPRTSGREETQYF. The chain joins TRBV9 to TRBJ2-5; TRBD2 matches 13 bases. V shed 4 bases, J shed 3 bases, and the junction held 6 bases outside the gene matches. CDR3 size: 16 residues. The germline V gene has CDR1 SGDLS and CDR2 YYNGEE.

The V and J genes are TRBV13 and TRBJ1-1, with 8 nucleotides matching TRBD1. CDR3 length: 13 residues. From germline, CDR1 is PRHDT and CDR2 FYEKMQ (reference sequence). V shed 4 bases and J 8 bases; nucleotides not matched to a gene: 6. The CDR3 spells CASSSDRGGEAFF. CDR3 nucleotide sequence: TGTGCCAGCAGCTCTGACAGGGGAGGCGAAGCTTTCTTT.

The count of this clone is one. CDR3 sequence (DNA): TGTGCCAGTAGTATTGACAGTAGCTCTGGAAACACCATATATTTT. Translated, it gives CASSIDSSSGNTIYF. This sequence joins TRBV19 and TRBJ1-3, with D possibly TRBD1 on 5 matching bases. The V and J ends lost 3 bases and 0 bases respectively, with 9 bases between them. The CDR3 consists of 15 residues. Germline V CDR1 and CDR2: LNHDA, SQIVND (reference sequence).

The rearrangement uses TRBV4-2 and TRBJ1-1; 7 nucleotides align to TRBD1. Trimming at V came to 2 bases and at J to 7 bases, leaving 10 bases not matched to a gene. CDR3 size: 15 residues. Germline loops: CDR1 LGHNA, CDR2 YNFKEQ. The CDR3 DNA follows: TGTGCCAGCAGCCAACTGGGGGACAGAGCAAATGAAGCTTTCTTT. Protein product: CASSQLGDRANEAFF.

This clone was seen only a few times. Compared with germline, one end of the junction differs, possibly owing to a read error. V gene TRBV7-2 combines with J gene TRBJ2-6, with D perhaps matching TRBD2 (6 bases). The V gene's germline CDR1 is SGHTA and CDR2 FQGNSA. The CDR3 loop spans 16 amino acids. The DNA of the CDR3 is TGTGCCAGCAGCTTGGCCGTAGGGACTGGGGCCAACGGCCTGACTTTC. Residues: CASSLAVGTGANGLTF.

To note about this clone: The junction departs from germline at one end; a sequencing error may be responsible. The chain joins TRBV7-9 to TRBJ1-5; D not resolved. Germline V gene data show CDR1 as SEHNR and CDR2 as FQNEAQ (reference sequence). The CDR3 extends over 12 amino acids. CDR3 DNA sequence: TGTTCCAGCTCGGGAGGATTTCAGCCCCAGCATTTT. This encodes CSSSGGFQPQHF.

This chain uses TRBV5-1 with TRBJ2-1, with 10 bases identical to TRBD1. Germline lookup yields CDR1 SGHRS and CDR2 YFSETQ. Trimming cost V 1 base and J 2 bases; bases outside gene matches: 9. The CDR3 runs 18 residues. CDR3 loop: CASSLMGQGPGPYNEQFF. The DNA of the CDR3 is TGCGCCAGCAGCTTGATGGGACAGGGGCCGGGGCCCTACAATGAGCAGTTCTTC.

The chain joins TRBV19 to TRBJ1-5; 7 nucleotides line up with TRBD1. The CDR3 runs to 15 residues. CDR1 and CDR2 (germline): LNHDA, SQIVND (reference sequence). V lost 7 bases, J lost 7 bases, and 13 bases stayed unmatched. The CDR3 region has the DNA TGTGCCAGTATCGACAATGAGGGGGCGAGCCAGCCCCAGCATTTT. This sequence encodes CASIDNEGASQPQHF. Based on the CDR3 plus reference TRBV19 and TRBJ1-5, the full variable domain is DGGITQSPKYLFRKEGQNVTLSCEQNLNHDAMYWYRQDPGQGLRLIYYSQIVNDFQKGDIAEGYSVSREKKESFPLTVTSAQKNPTAFYLCASIDNEGASQPQHFGDGTRLSIL.

The chain couples TRBV11-2 to TRBJ2-5, with D possibly matching TRBD2 (7 bases). Between the trimmed V and J ends, which lost 5 bases and 5 bases, there was a span of 12 bases. From germline, CDR1 is SGHAT and CDR2 FQNNGV. The CDR3 runs 13 residues. The DNA for the CDR3 is TGTGCCAGCAGCCGAGGGGGGGACGAGACCCAGTACTTC. Translation: CASSRGGDETQYF.

This sequence joins TRBV4-1 and TRBJ1-4; TRBD1 aligns across 7 bases. The ends lost 6 bases at V and 3 bases at J; junction bases unmatched: 4. Germline assignment: CDR1 MGHRA and CDR2 YSYEKL. CDR3 length: 14 amino acids. CDR3 bases: TGCGCCAGCAGACCGGGACAGCCTAATGAAAAACTGTTTTTT. Residues: CASRPGQPNEKLFF.

This clone was seen more than once but under ten times. This chain links TRBV5-1 with TRBJ2-1; 9 positions agree with TRBD1. V lost 2 bases and J lost 4; bases outside the gene matches: 7. Germline lookup yields CDR1 SGHRS and CDR2 YFSETQ. This CDR3 contains 16 residues. The DNA for the CDR3 is TGCGCCAGCAGCTTCGTCGGGACAGGGTCTTACAATGAGCAGTTCTTC. Protein: CASSFVGTGSYNEQFF.